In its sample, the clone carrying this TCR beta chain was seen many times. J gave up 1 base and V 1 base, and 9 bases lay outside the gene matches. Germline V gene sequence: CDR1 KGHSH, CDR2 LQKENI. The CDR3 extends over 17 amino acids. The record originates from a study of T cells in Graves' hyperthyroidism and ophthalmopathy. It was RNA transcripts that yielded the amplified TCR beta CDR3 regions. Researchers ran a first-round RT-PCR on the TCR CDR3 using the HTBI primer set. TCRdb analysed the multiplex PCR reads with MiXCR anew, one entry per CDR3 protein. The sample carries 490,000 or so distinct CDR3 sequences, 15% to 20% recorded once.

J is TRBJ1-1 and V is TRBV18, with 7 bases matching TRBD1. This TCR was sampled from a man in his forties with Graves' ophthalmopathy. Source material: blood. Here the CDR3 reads CASSPLFGRGRNTEAFF. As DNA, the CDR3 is TGTGCCAGCTCACCACTGTTTGGCAGGGGGAGGAACACTGAAGCTTTCTTT.